Listed here are 10 T cell receptor beta chains from one sample, sequenced in a study of T cell responses to AZD1222 COVID-19 vaccine. Here immunoSEQ multiplex PCR was the method, and the copy in TCRdb shows in-frame clones only, minus some. The sample yields 120,000 or so clones, roughly 85% seen once. Sequenced here: peripheral blood, sampled on day 0 of AZD1222 vaccination. The receptors come from an adult in good health.

The chain has TRBV20-1 and TRBJ1-1; D is uncertain. V lost 6 bases and J lost 6, with 8 bases in between. Germline CDR1 and CDR2: DFQATT and SNEGSKA (reference sequence). This CDR3 is built from 10 residues. The CDR3 reads CSATGSEAFF. DNA for the CDR3: TGCAGTGCCACGGGATCTGAAGCTTTCTTT.

The chain employs TRBV20-1 and TRBJ2-1; 8 nucleotides match TRBD2. CDR1 is DFQATT and CDR2 is SNEGSKA in the germline V gene (reference sequence). The CDR3 contains 11 residues. CDR3 amino acids: CRAGGGNEQFF. CDR3 nucleotide sequence: TGCAGGGCGGGAGGAGGCAATGAGCAGTTCTTC.

The CDR3 loop is CASTGTGATEAFF. CDR3 nucleotide sequence: TGCGCCAGCACCGGGACAGGGGCTACTGAAGCTTTCTTT. The V call is TRBV10-2, the J call TRBJ1-1; 10 positions match TRBD1. The CDR3 has 13 residues. Germline V gene lookup returns CDR1 WSHSY and CDR2 SAAADI. V was pared by 7 bases and J by 5 bases, with 4 bases of the junction left unmatched.

V and J are TRBV19 and TRBJ1-5; D is unresolved. The V and J ends lost 5 bases and 5 bases respectively, with 7 bases between them. Germline values: CDR1 LNHDA, CDR2 SQIVND (reference sequence). This CDR3 has 12 residues. The CDR3 DNA sequence: TGTGCCAGTAGTTCTCTGGATCAGCCCCAGCATTTT. Protein: CASSSLDQPQHF.

This clone was seen once. The chain recombines TRBV9 with TRBJ2-7; D is possibly TRBD1 (5 bases). The V gene's germline CDR1 is SGDLS and CDR2 YYNGEE. V lost 0 bases and J 5 bases, leaving 9 bases between the germline ends. This CDR3 region has 13 residues. CDR3: CASSVVPGNEQYF. CDR3 nucleotide sequence: TGTGCCAGCAGCGTAGTACCAGGGAACGAGCAGTACTTC.

V usage is TRBV28 and J usage is TRBJ2-4; no definite D call. This CDR3 region has 15 residues. V was trimmed by 6 bases and J by 1 base, leaving 13 bases between them. Germline-derived CDR1 and CDR2 are MDHEN and SYDVKM. This chain's CDR3 is CASSLLQSAKNIQYF. The CDR3 region has the DNA TGTGCCAGCAGCCTTTTACAGTCGGCCAAAAACATTCAGTACTTC.

V gene TRBV10-3 combines with J gene TRBJ1-1; D may be TRBD1 (6 bases). The V gene lost 3 bases and the J gene lost 6 bases, with 20 bases spanning the gap. This CDR3 has 16 amino acids. CDR1 is ENHRY, CDR2 SYGVKD, per germline. CDR3 DNA sequence: TGTGCCATCAGTGACCAAGCGGGACACCTCGGTGCTGAAGCTTTCTTT. It yields the protein CAISDQAGHLGAEAFF.

This clone was picked up a small number of times. V is TRBV9 and J is TRBJ2-7; possibly TRBD1 for D (6 bases). Germline V gene sequence: CDR1 SGDLS, CDR2 YYNGEE. CDR3 length equals 16 residues. The V gene lost 3 bases and the J gene lost 0 bases, with 16 bases spanning the gap. CDR3 residues: CASSDRAGTISYEQYF. In nucleotides, the CDR3 is TGTGCCAGCAGCGATCGGGCAGGGACAATCTCCTACGAGCAGTACTTC.

V and J are TRBV5-1 and TRBJ2-1, with TRBD2 matching 11 bases. The germline V gene has CDR1 SGHRS and CDR2 YFSETQ. V lost 0 bases, J lost 8 bases, and 10 bases stayed unmatched. CDR3 length: 17 residues. CDR3 amino acids: CASSLGASGGITDEQFF. The CDR3 coding sequence is TGCGCCAGCAGCTTGGGAGCTAGCGGGGGGATTACAGATGAGCAGTTCTTC.

V is TRBV11-3 and J is TRBJ2-6, with D maybe TRBD2 (6 bases). CDR3 length: 17 residues. Germline V gene lookup returns CDR1 SGHNT and CDR2 YENEEA. V dropped 1 base and J dropped 2 bases, with 12 bases sitting between them. The CDR3 nucleotides are TGTGCCAGCAGCTTAGTATCTCCGGGAGCTGGGGCCAACGTCCTGACTTTC. Protein: CASSLVSPGAGANVLTF. Based on the CDR3 plus reference TRBV11-3 and TRBJ2-6, the full variable domain is EAGVVQSPRYKIIEKKQPVAFWCNPISGHNTLYWYLQNLGQGPELLIRYENEEAVDDSQLPKDRFSAERLKGVDSTLKIQPAELGDSAVYLCASSLVSPGAGANVLTFGAGSRLTVL.